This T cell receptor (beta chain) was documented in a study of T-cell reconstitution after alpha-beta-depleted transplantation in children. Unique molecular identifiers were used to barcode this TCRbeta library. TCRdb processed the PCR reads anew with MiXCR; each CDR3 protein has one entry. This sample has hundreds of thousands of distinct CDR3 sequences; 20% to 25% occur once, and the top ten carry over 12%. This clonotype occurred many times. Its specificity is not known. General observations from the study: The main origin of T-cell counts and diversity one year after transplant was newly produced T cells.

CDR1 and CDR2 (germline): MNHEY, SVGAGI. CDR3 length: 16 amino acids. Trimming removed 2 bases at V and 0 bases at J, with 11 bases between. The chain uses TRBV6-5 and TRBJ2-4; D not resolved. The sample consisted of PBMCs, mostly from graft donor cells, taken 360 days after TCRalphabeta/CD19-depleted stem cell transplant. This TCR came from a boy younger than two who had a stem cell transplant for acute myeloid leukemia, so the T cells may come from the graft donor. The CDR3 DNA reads TGTGCCAGCAGTTACACGGTGCCGCTAGCCAAAAACATTCAGTACTTC. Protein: CASSYTVPLAKNIQYF.